This T cell receptor beta chain was sequenced for a study of T cells in Graves' hyperthyroidism and ophthalmopathy. Study-level findings and limits: A model using 13 V-J features told ophthalmopathy apart from stable hyperthyroidism.

As for this clonotype: Its antigen remains unknown.

CDR3 size: 13 residues. Germline lookup yields CDR1 PRHDT and CDR2 FYEKMQ (reference sequence). The V gene lost 6 bases and the J gene lost 5 bases, with 13 bases spanning the gap. Those patients with uncontrolled infection, other autoimmune disease, pregnancy or lactation were excluded. Clinical symptoms, serum thyroxine, TRAb, thyroid ultrasound and orbital computed tomography informed diagnoses. Amplified TCR beta CDR3 regions derived from RNA transcripts. The HTBI primer set was used in a first-round RT-PCR of the TCR CDR3. TCRdb used MiXCR to reprocess the multiplex PCR reads, holding one entry per CDR3 protein. The sample includes around 300,000 distinct CDR3 sequences, roughly 22% of them seen just once.

This sequence was found in a man aged 25 to 45 with Graves' ophthalmopathy. The rearrangement links TRBV13 to TRBJ1-1, with D perhaps TRBD1 (6 bases). The sample was blood. The CDR3 DNA is TGTGCCAGCAGTCCGGAAGGGGGGACTGAAGCTTTCTTT. It is translated as CASSPEGGTEAFF.